Sequencing of this TCR beta chain was carried out in a study of naive and memory T cell subsets. Findings and caveats of the study: Gini index rose across naive, CM, EM and EMRA in CD4 and CD8. In naive cells, over 95% of TCR sequences were seen only once.

The beta constant-region primer was an equimolar mix of two oligonucleotides covering TRBC1 and TRBC2. Each CDR3 protein is one row after TCRdb ran MiXCR on the UMI-ligation and nested PCR reads. The table lists 19,000 or so distinct CDR3 sequences, roughly 11% of them singletons, with 18% in the top ten. Germline V gene lookup returns CDR1 SQVTM and CDR2 ANQGSEA. The junction had 8 bases not matched to a gene; V was cut back by 6 bases and J by 6 bases. This CDR3 has 14 residues. This clonotype was counted many times. Its antigen is unidentified. The receptor comes from a human donor in good health. The chain carries TRBV29-1 and TRBJ1-2; 12 bases are a match to TRBD1. Sequencing was performed on central memory CD8+ T cells from blood. CDR3 in DNA: TGCAGCGTCTCCCCGGGACAGGGGGCGGATGGCTACACCTTC. It yields the protein CSVSPGQGADGYTF.